The 18 T cell receptor beta chains in this list originate from one sample, sequenced in a study of multiple sclerosis patients with progressive multifocal leukoencephalopathy. The time point was: time of PML onset. Using immunoSEQ multiplex PCR, the repertoire was profiled, and TCRdb retains in-frame clones only, with some absent. Among roughly 28,000 clones listed, approximately 85% were seen once. The input for sequencing was PBMCs, taken from a patient treated with natalizumab. Every receptor here comes from a young woman with progressive multifocal leukoencephalopathy.

The chain couples TRBV9 to TRBJ2-1; 7 bases fit TRBD2. The V and J ends lost 0 bases and 4 bases, in that order; junction bases with no gene match: 4. The CDR3 consists of 15 residues. Germline V gene sequence: CDR1 SGDLS, CDR2 YYNGEE. As DNA, the CDR3 is TGTGCCAGCAGCGTAGGTCAGCGGGGTTACAATGAGCAGTTCTTC. Amino acid sequence: CASSVGQRGYNEQFF. Drawing the rest from reference TRBV9 and TRBJ2-1, the complete variable domain is DSGVTQTPKHLITATGQRVTLRCSPRSGDLSVYWYQQSLDQGLQFLIQYYNGEERAKGNILERFSAQQFPDLHSELNLSSLELGDSALYFCASSVGQRGYNEQFFGPGTRLTVL.

This sequence joins TRBV9 and TRBJ2-3, with 9 positions matching TRBD2. This CDR3 contains 15 residues. V lost 1 base to trimming and J lost 3 bases; unmatched junction nucleotides: 3. The V gene's germline CDR1 is SGDLS and CDR2 YYNGEE. CDR3 residues: CASSVSGGLTDTQYF. The CDR3 region has the DNA TGTGCCAGCAGCGTAAGCGGGGGGCTGACAGATACGCAGTATTTT.

V usage is TRBV11-2 and J usage is TRBJ2-5; D uncertain. Trimming removed 3 bases at V and 5 bases at J, with 10 bases between. The CDR3 runs 13 residues. Germline V gives CDR1 SGHAT, CDR2 FQNNGV. CDR3 sequence: CASSFRQVETQYF. CDR3 nucleotide sequence: TGTGCCAGCAGCTTCCGGCAGGTTGAGACCCAGTACTTC.

V is TRBV6-6 and J is TRBJ2-1, with 11 bases that match TRBD2. With 5 bases clipped from V and 4 bases from J, the junction kept 4 bases outside the gene matches. The CDR3 totals 15 residues. CDR1 is MNHNY and CDR2 is SVGAGI in the germline V gene (reference sequence). CDR3 coding DNA: TGTGCCAGCAGTACCCGACTAGCGGGATACAATGAGCAGTTCTTC. Its translation: CASSTRLAGYNEQFF.

The CDR3 protein is CASSLVGNPLEQYF. The CDR3 DNA reads TGTGCCAGCAGTTTAGTAGGGAATCCGCTCGAGCAGTACTTC. The rearrangement links TRBV28 to TRBJ2-7, with D uncertain. Trimming removed 2 bases from V and 6 bases from J, with 14 bases in between. CDR1 is MDHEN and CDR2 is SYDVKM in the germline V gene. CDR3 length: 14 amino acids.

This clone was seen just once. The chain uses TRBV29-1 and TRBJ2-7; 8 positions match TRBD1. The CDR3 totals 12 residues. Trimming cost V 6 bases and J 5 bases; bases outside gene matches: 6. Germline CDR1 reads SQVTM; CDR2 reads ANQGSEA. Here the CDR3 DNA reads TGCAGCGTCCGACAGGGGCCCCACGAGCAGTACTTC. Its translation is CSVRQGPHEQYF.

This chain connects TRBV18 to TRBJ1-5, with D maybe TRBD1 (5 bases). The CDR3 is 13 amino acids. Between the trimmed V and J ends, which lost 6 bases and 3 bases, there was a span of 9 bases. Germline V lookup: CDR1 KGHSH, CDR2 LQKENI. The CDR3 region has the DNA TGTGCCAGCTCGCCGGACATCAATCAGCCCCAGCATTTT. Translating it yields CASSPDINQPQHF.

This chain uses TRBV9 with TRBJ2-7, with unresolved D. CDR1 is SGDLS and CDR2 is YYNGEE in the germline V gene. The CDR3 spans 14 residues. Trimming stripped 0 bases from V and 3 bases from J, with 10 bases between. The chain's CDR3 is CASSVEGNGYEQYF. In DNA form, the CDR3 reads TGTGCCAGCAGCGTAGAAGGGAACGGCTACGAGCAGTACTTC.

The CDR3 region is CASHGGSSGNTIYF. As DNA, the CDR3 is TGTGCCAGCCACGGGGGGAGCTCTGGAAACACCATATATTTT. The chain recombines TRBV18 with TRBJ1-3, with a weak D call TRBD1 (5 bases). CDR1 KGHSH and CDR2 LQKENI come from the germline V gene. The length of the CDR3 is 14 residues. Trimming cost V 8 bases and J 0 bases, with 11 bases left between them.

The V gene is TRBV10-1, the J gene TRBJ2-1; 11 bases fit TRBD2. The CDR3 sequence is 15 residues long. V trimming: 1 base; J trimming: 7 bases; junction bases outside the gene matches: 3. Germline V gene lookup returns CDR1 WNHNN and CDR2 SYGVQD (reference sequence). CDR3 in amino acids: CASSEYPSGRNEQFF. In nucleotides, the CDR3 is TGCGCCAGCAGTGAGTATCCTAGCGGGAGGAATGAGCAGTTCTTC.

By share, this clone counts as medium-sized (0.01 to 0.1%). The J gene is TRBJ1-1, the V gene TRBV15; a weak D match, TRBD1 (6 bases). The CDR3 has 15 amino acids. Germline assignment: CDR1 LNHNV and CDR2 YYDKDF (reference sequence). Trimming pared 0 bases from V and 1 base from J, leaving 9 bases between. Here the CDR3 DNA reads TGTGCCACCAGCAGAGATAAGGGGGAGAACACTGAAGCTTTCTTT. Translated, it gives CATSRDKGENTEAFF.

This chain uses TRBV6-5 with TRBJ1-6, with TRBD1 matching 9 bases. V lost 7 bases, J lost 6 bases, and 7 bases stayed unmatched. CDR1 and CDR2 (germline): MNHEY, SVGAGI. The CDR3 extends over 15 amino acids. CDR3 sequence reads: CASIFGTGRNSPLHF. CDR3 nucleotides: TGTGCCAGCATCTTCGGGACAGGGCGTAATTCACCCCTCCACTTT.

CDR3 region: CASSSLAGRGDNQPQHF. CDR3 sequence (DNA): TGTGCCAGCAGCTCACTCGCTGGCAGGGGGGACAATCAGCCCCAGCATTTT. The chain is built from TRBV5-6 and TRBJ1-5; TRBD1 matches at 7 bases. J lost 3 bases, V lost 3 bases, and 12 bases had no gene match. Germline V gene lookup returns CDR1 SGHDT and CDR2 YYEEEE. This CDR3 is 17 amino acids long. Complete variable domain (other parts from reference TRBV5-6 and TRBJ1-5): DAGVTQSPTHLIKTRGQQVTLRCSPKSGHDTVSWYQQALGQGPQFIFQYYEEEERQRGNFPDRFSGHQFPNYSSELNVNALLLGDSALYLCASSSLAGRGDNQPQHFGDGTRLSIL.

V is TRBV30 and J is TRBJ2-3; possible D gene TRBD2, 6 bases. The V end was cut by 5 bases, the J end by 0 bases, with 9 bases between. This CDR3 is built from 13 residues. In germline, CDR1 is GTSNPN, CDR2 SVGIG (reference sequence). The CDR3 sequence is CAWSGGSTDTQYF. The CDR3 coding sequence is TGTGCCTGGTCCGGGGGTAGCACAGATACGCAGTATTTT.

The chain carries TRBV9 and TRBJ2-3, with D possibly TRBD2 on 5 matching bases. The CDR3 contains 14 residues. Germline-derived CDR1 and CDR2 are SGDLS and YYNGEE. The V end lost 3 bases, the J end lost 1 base, and 9 bases lay between the germline ends. CDR3 bases: TGTGCCAGCAGCGCTGGACTGGGCACAGATACGCAGTATTTT. It yields the protein CASSAGLGTDTQYF.

The chain recombines TRBV29-1 with TRBJ1-1; D ambiguous. CDR1 SQVTM and CDR2 ANQGSEA come from the germline V gene. The CDR3 length is 11 residues. Trimming pared 5 bases from V and 5 bases from J, leaving 9 bases between. Here the CDR3 DNA reads TGCAGCGTTCTATCGGGGACTGAAGCTTTCTTT. This translates into CSVLSGTEAFF.

The V gene is TRBV5-1, the J gene TRBJ1-2; D unresolved. The CDR3 length is 13 residues. The V end was cut by 0 bases, the J end by 3 bases, with 6 bases between. Germline lookup yields CDR1 SGHRS and CDR2 YFSETQ. The CDR3 sequence: CASSLAGDYGYTF. CDR3 nucleotides: TGCGCCAGCAGCTTGGCCGGGGACTATGGCTACACCTTC.

This chain uses TRBV7-2 with TRBJ2-1; no reliable D call. V was trimmed by 3 bases and J by 10 bases, leaving 13 bases between them. CDR1 and CDR2 from the germline V gene are SGHTA and FQGNSA. The CDR3 sequence is 13 residues long. The CDR3 DNA reads TGTGCCAGCAGCTTTTTTTCGGCCCAGGAGCAGTTCTTC. It is translated as CASSFFSAQEQFF.